These 7 T cell receptor beta chains share one sample of origin, sequenced in a study of T cells in Graves' hyperthyroidism and ophthalmopathy. RNA transcripts yielded amplified TCR beta CDR3 regions. HTBI primers were used for first-round RT-PCR of the TCR CDR3. Each CDR3 protein is one row after TCRdb ran MiXCR on the multiplex PCR reads. This table has hundreds of thousands of distinct CDR3 sequences, 24% appearing once. Sequences were obtained from blood. The receptors here all came from a woman in her twenties or thirties with Graves' ophthalmopathy.

In its sample, this clonotype was seen a few times. The rearrangement joins TRBV15 to TRBJ1-5, with D perhaps matching TRBD1 (6 bases). V was cut by 5 bases and J by 3 bases, with 20 bases left in between. Germline V gene lookup returns CDR1 LNHNV and CDR2 YYDKDF (reference sequence). This CDR3 has 17 amino acids. CDR3 coding DNA: TGTGCCACCAGCCCCGCGGTGGTGGACAGTAACAATCAGCCCCAGCATTTT. This codes for CATSPAVVDSNNQPQHF.

This chain uses TRBV29-1 with TRBJ1-5; 9 bases line up with TRBD1. The V gene end was trimmed by 4 bases and the J gene end by 4 bases; junction bases not matched to a gene: 5. Germline loops: CDR1 SQVTM, CDR2 ANQGSEA. The length of the CDR3 is 14 residues. The CDR3: CSVVDRGWNQPQHF. In DNA, the CDR3 is TGCAGCGTTGTGGACAGGGGTTGGAATCAGCCCCAGCATTTT.

This clonotype was detected many times. At one end the junction does not follow the germline gene, possibly because of a read error. The V call is TRBV4-1, the J call TRBJ2-7, with D hard to call. Germline V lookup: CDR1 MGHRA, CDR2 YSYEKL. There are 14 residues in the CDR3. The CDR3 loop reads CASNQGDKNYEQYF. The DNA for the CDR3 is TGCGCCAGCAACCAAGGAGACAAGAACTACGAGCAGTACTTC.

This chain connects TRBV24-1 to TRBJ1-2; the match to TRBD1 covers 10 bases. Germline trimming cut 0 bases from V and 5 bases from J; bases unmatched to any gene: 5. The CDR3 runs 16 residues. Germline V gene sequence: CDR1 KGHDR, CDR2 SFDVKD. The DNA of the CDR3 is TGTGCCACCAGTGATTTGCGCGGGACAGGGGTTTATGGCTACACCTTC. Protein sequence: CATSDLRGTGVYGYTF.

This clonotype appeared a few times. The germline gene is not matched at one end of the junction; a read error may be the cause. The rearrangement joins TRBV16 to TRBJ1-2, with D maybe TRBD1 (6 bases). Per the germline V gene, CDR1 is KGHSY and CDR2 is FQNENV. This CDR3 is built from 17 residues. For the CDR3, the DNA is TGTGCCAGCAGCCAATTGCAATCCGGGGGGCGCACCTATGGCTTCACCTTC. Its translation is CASSQLQSGGRTYGFTF.

This clonotype was counted at least ten times. The chain is built from TRBV6-5 and TRBJ1-1; D is ambiguous. V lost 6 bases and J lost 0, with 5 bases in between. CDR1 is MNHEY, CDR2 SVGAGI, per germline. This CDR3 comprises 12 residues. As DNA, the CDR3 is TGTGCCAGCAGACGATTGAACACTGAAGCTTTCTTT. Its protein product is CASRRLNTEAFF.

This clonotype was observed a few times. V is TRBV11-3 and J is TRBJ1-1, with 10 bases fitting TRBD1. CDR3 size: 17 residues. CDR1 and CDR2 from the germline V gene are SGHNT and YENEEA. V trimming: 2 bases; J trimming: 1 base; junction bases outside the gene matches: 7. CDR3 bases: TGTGCCAGCAGCTTACGGGGAGGGACAGGGGAGAACACTGAAGCTTTCTTT. Protein sequence: CASSLRGGTGENTEAFF.